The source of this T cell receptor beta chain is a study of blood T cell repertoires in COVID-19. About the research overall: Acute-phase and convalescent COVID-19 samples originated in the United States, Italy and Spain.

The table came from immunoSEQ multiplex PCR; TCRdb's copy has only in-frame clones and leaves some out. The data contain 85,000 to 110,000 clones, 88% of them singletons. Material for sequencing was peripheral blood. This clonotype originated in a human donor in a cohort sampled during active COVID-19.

CDR3 bases: TGTGCCAGCAGTTTGACAGGGGGCGTGACTGGAAACACCATATATTTT. Protein: CASSLTGGVTGNTIYF. The chain uses TRBV6-5 and TRBJ1-3, with 10 nucleotides matching TRBD1. In germline, CDR1 is MNHEY, CDR2 SVGAGI. The V segment lost 4 bases and the J segment 2 bases; nucleotides outside the gene matches: 5. This CDR3 spans 16 amino acids.